This T cell receptor beta chain was obtained from a study of cytomegalovirus exposure and HLA in healthy donors. Study-level results: Most sequenced TCRs were rare (though some public TCRs occurred in many donors). Later analysis found that TCR beta chains associated with HLA were more clonally expanded than other, equally common chains. Immune exposure information available was restricted to CMV serostatus.

CDR3 length: 15 residues. V lost 8 bases, J lost 0 bases, and 14 bases lay in between. Germline V gene data show CDR1 as SNHLY and CDR2 as FYNNEI. Comment on this clone: Antigen unknown.

Vbeta (60) and Jbeta (13) primers were used in the PCR. Original handling: Tens of millions of unique TCR beta chains, roughly 10 million shared, were counted in a later analysis. TCRdb's copy holds only in-frame clones and misses some; the assay was immunoSEQ multiplex PCR. The D gene and trimming were derived from the DNA, and the V and J assignments and clone size from that table. The data show roughly 200,000 clones, around 77% seen once. Specimen: PBMCs. The receptor was isolated from a woman in her 30s in good health and CMV-seronegative. The chain employs TRBV2 and TRBJ1-5; a possible D gene is TRBD1 (6 bases). This CDR3 reads CASSGQLYSNQPQHF. In DNA form, the CDR3 reads TGTGCCAGCTCAGGACAGCTTTATAGCAATCAGCCCCAGCATTTT.